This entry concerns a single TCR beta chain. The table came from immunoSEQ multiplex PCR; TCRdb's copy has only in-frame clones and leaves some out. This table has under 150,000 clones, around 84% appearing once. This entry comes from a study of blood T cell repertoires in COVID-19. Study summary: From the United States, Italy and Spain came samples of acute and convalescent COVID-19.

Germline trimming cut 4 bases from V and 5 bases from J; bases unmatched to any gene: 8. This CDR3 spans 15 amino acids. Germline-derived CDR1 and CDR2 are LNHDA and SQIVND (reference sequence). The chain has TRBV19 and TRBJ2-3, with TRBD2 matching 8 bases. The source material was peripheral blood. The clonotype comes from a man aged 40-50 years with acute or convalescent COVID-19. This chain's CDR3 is CASSRPGLGRDTQYF. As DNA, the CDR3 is TGTGCCAGTAGTAGACCGGGACTAGGAAGAGATACGCAGTATTTT.